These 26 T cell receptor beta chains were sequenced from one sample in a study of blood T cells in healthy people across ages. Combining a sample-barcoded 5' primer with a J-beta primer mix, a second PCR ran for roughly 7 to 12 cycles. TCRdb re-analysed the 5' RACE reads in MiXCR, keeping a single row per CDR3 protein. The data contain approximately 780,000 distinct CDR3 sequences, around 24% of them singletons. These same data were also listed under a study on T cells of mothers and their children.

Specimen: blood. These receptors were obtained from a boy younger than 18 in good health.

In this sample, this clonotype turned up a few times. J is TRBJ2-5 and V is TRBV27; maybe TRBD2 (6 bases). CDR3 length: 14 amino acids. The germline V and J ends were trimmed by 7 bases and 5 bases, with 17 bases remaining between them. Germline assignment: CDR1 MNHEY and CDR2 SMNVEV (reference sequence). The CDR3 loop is CASNWGRGGETQYF. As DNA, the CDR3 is TGTGCCAGCAATTGGGGCCGGGGAGGTGAGACCCAGTACTTC.

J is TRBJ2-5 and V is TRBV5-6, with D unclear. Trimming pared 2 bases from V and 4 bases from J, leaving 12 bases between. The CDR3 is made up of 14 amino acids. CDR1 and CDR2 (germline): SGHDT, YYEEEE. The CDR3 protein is CASSFVSSRETQYF. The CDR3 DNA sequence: TGTGCCAGCAGCTTCGTGTCCTCGAGAGAGACCCAGTACTTC.

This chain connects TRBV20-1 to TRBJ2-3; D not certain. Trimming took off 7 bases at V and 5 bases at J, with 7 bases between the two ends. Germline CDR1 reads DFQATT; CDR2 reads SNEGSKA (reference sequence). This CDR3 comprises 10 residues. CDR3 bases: TGCAGTGACACCTTAGATACGCAGTATTTT. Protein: CSDTLDTQYF.

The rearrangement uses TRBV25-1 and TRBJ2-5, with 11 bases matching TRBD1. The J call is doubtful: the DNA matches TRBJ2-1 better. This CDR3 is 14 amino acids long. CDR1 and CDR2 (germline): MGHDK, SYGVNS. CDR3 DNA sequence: TGTGCCAGCAGTCCGGGACAGGGGGGTGACGAGCAGTTCTTC. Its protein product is CASSPGQGGDEQFF.

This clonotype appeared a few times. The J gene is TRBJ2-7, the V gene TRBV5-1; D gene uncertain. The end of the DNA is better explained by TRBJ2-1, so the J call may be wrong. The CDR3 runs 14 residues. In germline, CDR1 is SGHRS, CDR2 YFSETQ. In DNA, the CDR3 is TGCGCCAGCAGCTTGGGGTATGGAAACAATGAGCAGTTCTTC. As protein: CASSLGYGNNEQFF.

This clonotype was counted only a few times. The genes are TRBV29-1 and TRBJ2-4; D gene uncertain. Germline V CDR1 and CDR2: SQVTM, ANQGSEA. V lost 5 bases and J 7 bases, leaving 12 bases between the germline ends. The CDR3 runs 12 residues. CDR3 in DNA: TGCAGCGTTACCGGCAGCAAGAACATTCAGTACTTC. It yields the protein CSVTGSKNIQYF.

CDR3 coding DNA: TGCAGCGTTGGATGGGGGGCCACTGGGCAGACCCAGTACTTC. It translates to CSVGWGATGQTQYF. V gene TRBV29-1 combines with J gene TRBJ2-5, with D tentatively TRBD1 or TRBD2 (6 bases each). CDR1 is SQVTM and CDR2 is ANQGSEA in the germline V gene. CDR3 length: 14 residues. Deletions cut 4 bases from V and 6 bases from J, with 18 bases between.

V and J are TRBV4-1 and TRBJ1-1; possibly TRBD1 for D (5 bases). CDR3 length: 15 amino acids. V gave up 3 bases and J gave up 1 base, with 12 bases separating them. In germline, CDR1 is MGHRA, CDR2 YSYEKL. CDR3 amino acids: CASSQGRGRNTEAFF. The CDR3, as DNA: TGCGCCAGCAGCCAGGGACGGGGCAGGAACACTGAAGCTTTCTTT.

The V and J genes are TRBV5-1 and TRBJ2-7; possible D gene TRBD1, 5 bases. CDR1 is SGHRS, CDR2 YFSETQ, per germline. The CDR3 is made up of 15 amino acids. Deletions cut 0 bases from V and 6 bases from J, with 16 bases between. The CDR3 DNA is TGCGCCAGCAGCTTGGATTCCCCCAGGGTTGTCGAGCAGTACTTC. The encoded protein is CASSLDSPRVVEQYF.

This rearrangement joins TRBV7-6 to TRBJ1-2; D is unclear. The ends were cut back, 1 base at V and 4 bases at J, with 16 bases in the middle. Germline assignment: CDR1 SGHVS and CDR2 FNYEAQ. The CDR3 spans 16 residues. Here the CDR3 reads CASSLGPAPVGYGYTF. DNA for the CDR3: TGTGCCAGCAGCTTAGGGCCTGCCCCGGTCGGCTATGGCTACACCTTC.

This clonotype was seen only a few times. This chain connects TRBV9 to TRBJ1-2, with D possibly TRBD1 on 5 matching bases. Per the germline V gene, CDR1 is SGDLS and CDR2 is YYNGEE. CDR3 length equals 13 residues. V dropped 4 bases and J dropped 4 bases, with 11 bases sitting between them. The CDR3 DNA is TGTGCCAGCAGCACGACAGCAATCTATGGCTACACCTTC. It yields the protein CASSTTAIYGYTF.

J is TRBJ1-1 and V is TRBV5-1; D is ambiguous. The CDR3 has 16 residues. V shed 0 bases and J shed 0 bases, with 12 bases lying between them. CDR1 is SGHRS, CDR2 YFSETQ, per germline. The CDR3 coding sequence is TGCGCCAGCAGCTTGGAGGTTGGCCGGCTGAACACTGAAGCTTTCTTT. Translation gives CASSLEVGRLNTEAFF.

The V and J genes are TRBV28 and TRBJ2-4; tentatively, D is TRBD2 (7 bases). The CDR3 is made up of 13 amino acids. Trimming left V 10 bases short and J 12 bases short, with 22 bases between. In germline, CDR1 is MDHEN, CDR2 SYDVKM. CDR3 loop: CATCLAGAPSQYF. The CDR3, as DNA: TGTGCCACATGCCTGGCGGGGGCCCCGTCTCAGTACTTC.

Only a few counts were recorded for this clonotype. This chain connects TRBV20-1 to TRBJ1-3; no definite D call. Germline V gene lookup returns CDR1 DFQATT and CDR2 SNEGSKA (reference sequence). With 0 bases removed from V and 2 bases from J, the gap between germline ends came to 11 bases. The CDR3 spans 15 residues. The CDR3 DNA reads TGCAGTGCTAGAGACGGGGTGGCACCTGGAAACACCATATATTTT. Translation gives CSARDGVAPGNTIYF.

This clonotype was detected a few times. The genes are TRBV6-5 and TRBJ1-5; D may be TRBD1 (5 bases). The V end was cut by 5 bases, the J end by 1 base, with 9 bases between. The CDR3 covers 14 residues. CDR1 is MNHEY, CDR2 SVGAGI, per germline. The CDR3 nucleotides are TGTGCCAGCAGTAGGGGAAAAAGCAATCAGCCCCAGCATTTT. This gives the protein CASSRGKSNQPQHF.

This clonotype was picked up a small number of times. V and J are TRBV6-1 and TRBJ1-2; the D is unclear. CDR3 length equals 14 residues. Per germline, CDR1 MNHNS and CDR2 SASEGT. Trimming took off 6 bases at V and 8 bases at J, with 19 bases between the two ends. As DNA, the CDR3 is TGTGCCAGCAGGCCTAAAAAGAGTTCATGGGGCTACACCTTC. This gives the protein CASRPKKSSWGYTF.

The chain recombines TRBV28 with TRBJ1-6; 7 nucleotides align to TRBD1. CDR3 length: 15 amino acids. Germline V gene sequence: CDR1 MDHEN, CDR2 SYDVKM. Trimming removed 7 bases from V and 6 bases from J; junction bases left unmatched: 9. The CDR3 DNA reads TGTGCCAGCATCAACTCAGGGGGAGGTAATTCACCCCTCCACTTT. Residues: CASINSGGGNSPLHF.

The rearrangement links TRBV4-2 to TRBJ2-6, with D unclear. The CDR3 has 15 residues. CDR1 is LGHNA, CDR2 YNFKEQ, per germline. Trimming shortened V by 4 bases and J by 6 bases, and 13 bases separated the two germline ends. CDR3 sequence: CASSRGIAQANVLTF. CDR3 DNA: TGTGCCAGCAGCCGAGGCATCGCCCAGGCCAACGTCCTGACTTTC.

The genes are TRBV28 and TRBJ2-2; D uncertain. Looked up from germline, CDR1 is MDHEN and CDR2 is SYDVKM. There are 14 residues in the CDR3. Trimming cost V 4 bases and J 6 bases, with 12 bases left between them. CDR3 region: CASSSPHNSGELFF. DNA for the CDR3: TGTGCCAGCAGTTCCCCCCATAATTCCGGGGAGCTGTTTTTT. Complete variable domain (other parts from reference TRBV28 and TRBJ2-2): DVKVTQSSRYLVKRTGEKVFLECVQDMDHENMFWYRQDPGLGLRLIYFSYDVKMKEKGDIPEGYSVSREKKERFSLILESASTNQTSMYLCASSSPHNSGELFFGEGSRLTVL.

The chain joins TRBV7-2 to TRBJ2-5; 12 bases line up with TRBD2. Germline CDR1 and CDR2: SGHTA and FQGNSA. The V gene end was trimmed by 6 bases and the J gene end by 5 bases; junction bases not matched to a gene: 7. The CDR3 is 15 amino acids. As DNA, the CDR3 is TGTGCCAGCAGTGCTACTAGCGGGGGGAAGGAGACCCAGTACTTC. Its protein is CASSATSGGKETQYF. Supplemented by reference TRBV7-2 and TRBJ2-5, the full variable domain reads GAGVSQSPSNKVTEKGKDVELRCDPISGHTALYWYRQSLGQGLEFLIYFQGNSAPDKSGLPSDRFSAERTGGSVSTLTIQRTQQEDSAVYLCASSATSGGKETQYFGPGTRLLVL.

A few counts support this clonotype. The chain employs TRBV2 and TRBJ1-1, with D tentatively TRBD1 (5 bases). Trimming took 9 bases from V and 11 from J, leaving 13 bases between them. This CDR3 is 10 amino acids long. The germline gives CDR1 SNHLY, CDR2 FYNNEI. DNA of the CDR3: TGTGCCAGTGCAGGGTTGCGGGCTTTCTTT. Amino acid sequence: CASAGLRAFF.

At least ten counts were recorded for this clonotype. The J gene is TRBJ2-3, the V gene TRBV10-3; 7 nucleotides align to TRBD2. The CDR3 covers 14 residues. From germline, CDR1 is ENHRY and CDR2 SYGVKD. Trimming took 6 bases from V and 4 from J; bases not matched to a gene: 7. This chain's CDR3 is CAISGGEGSDTQYF. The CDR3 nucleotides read TGTGCCATCAGCGGCGGGGAGGGTTCAGATACGCAGTATTTT.

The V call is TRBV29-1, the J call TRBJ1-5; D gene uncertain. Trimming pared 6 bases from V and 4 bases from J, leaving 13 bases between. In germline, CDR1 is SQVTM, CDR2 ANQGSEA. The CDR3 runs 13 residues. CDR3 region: CSVGPQINQPQHF. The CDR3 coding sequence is TGCAGCGTCGGACCACAAATTAATCAGCCCCAGCATTTT.

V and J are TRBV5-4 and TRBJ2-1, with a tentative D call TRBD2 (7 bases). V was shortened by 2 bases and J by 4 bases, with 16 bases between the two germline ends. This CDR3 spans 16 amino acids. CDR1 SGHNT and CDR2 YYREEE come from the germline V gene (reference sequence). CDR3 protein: CASSFGAGALYNEQFF. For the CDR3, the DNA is TGTGCCAGCAGCTTCGGTGCGGGGGCCTTATACAATGAGCAGTTCTTC.

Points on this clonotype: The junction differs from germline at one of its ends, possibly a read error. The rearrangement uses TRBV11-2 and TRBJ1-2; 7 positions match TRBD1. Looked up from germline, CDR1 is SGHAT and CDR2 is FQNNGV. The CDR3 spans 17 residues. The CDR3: CASSLGVDRERSYGYTF. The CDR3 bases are TGTGCCAGTAGCTTAGGGGTCGACAGGGAGCGAAGCTATGGCTACACCTTC.

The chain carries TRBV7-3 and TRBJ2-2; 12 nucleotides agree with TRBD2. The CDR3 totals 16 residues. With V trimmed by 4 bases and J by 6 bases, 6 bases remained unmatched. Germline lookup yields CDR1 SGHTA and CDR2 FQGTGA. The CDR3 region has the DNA TGTGCCAGCAGCTCTAGCGGGGGGGCCGTGGCCGGGGAGCTGTTTTTT. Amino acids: CASSSSGGAVAGELFF.